The following is a TCR beta chain sequence with its context. Using immunoSEQ multiplex PCR, the repertoire was profiled, and TCRdb retains in-frame clones only, with some absent. The sample yields about 58,000 clones, 80% to 85% seen once. The data belong to a study of blood T cell repertoires in COVID-19. Study as a whole: Whether acute or convalescent, the COVID-19 samples came from the United States, Italy and Spain. Sources were T cells, B-cell-depleted T cells, or PBMCs; the material itself was cDNA or gDNA.

This clonotype was obtained from a man older than 75 with COVID-19, enrolled during active disease. Material for sequencing was peripheral blood.

The CDR3 loop reads CASSYQRVAGNRLETQYF. CDR3 in DNA: TGTGCCAGCAGCTATCAACGCGTTGCCGGGAACCGCTTGGAGACCCAGTACTTC. The rearrangement uses TRBV7-8 and TRBJ2-5; a weak D match, TRBD2 (5 bases). Germline CDR1 reads SGHVS; CDR2 reads FQNEAQ. V was pared by 4 bases and J by 5 bases, with 26 bases between. The CDR3 runs to 18 residues.